This T cell receptor beta chain stems from a study of blood T cell repertoires in COVID-19. Study background: COVID-19 samples collected from the United States, Italy and Spain covered acute and convalescent phases. PBMCs, B-cell-depleted T cells, or T cells provided the cDNA or gDNA that made up the material.

CDR1 SGHAT and CDR2 FQNNGV come from the germline V gene. The CDR3 runs 13 residues. V lost 5 bases, J lost 10 bases, and 17 bases lay in between. Original processing methods: Researchers report that nucleated cell counts were estimated from reference gene primer amplification. Sequenced by immunoSEQ multiplex PCR; TCRdb stores in-frame clones only, minus some. V and J calls and clone size are as listed in that table; D and trimming were resolved from the DNA. The table shows 140,000 to 150,000 clones, with about 82% occurring only once. The V gene is TRBV11-2, the J gene TRBJ1-1, with a tentative D call TRBD1 (5 bases). The sequenced sample consisted of peripheral blood. This sequence was found in a middle-aged woman with active or convalescent COVID-19. The CDR3 bases are TGTGCCAGCAGCACCGTGGGAGGGGCGCGAGCTTTCTTT. It specifies CASSTVGGARAFF.